This record covers a single T cell receptor (beta chain). The CDR3 is made up of 13 amino acids. Germline V gene data show CDR1 as GTSNPN and CDR2 as SVGIG (reference sequence). V gave up 0 bases and J gave up 5 bases, with 10 bases separating them. This entry comes from a study of blood T cell repertoires in COVID-19. Original analysis: Nucleated cell number was recorded as an estimate derived from reference gene primer amplification. Sequencing was performed with immunoSEQ multiplex PCR; in TCRdb, only in-frame clones are kept and a portion is missing. V and J calls and clone size are those listed in that table; D and trimming were worked out from the DNA. There are about 140,000 clones in the sample; about 80% occur only once, and approximately 3.5% lies in the top ten.

The chain recombines TRBV30 with TRBJ1-1, with D unresolved. The source of this sequence is a man aged 65-85 years who had recovered from COVID-19. The sequenced material came from peripheral blood. CDR3 in amino acids: CAWSVQPGTEAFF. The DNA for the CDR3 is TGTGCCTGGAGTGTACAACCGGGGACTGAAGCTTTCTTT.